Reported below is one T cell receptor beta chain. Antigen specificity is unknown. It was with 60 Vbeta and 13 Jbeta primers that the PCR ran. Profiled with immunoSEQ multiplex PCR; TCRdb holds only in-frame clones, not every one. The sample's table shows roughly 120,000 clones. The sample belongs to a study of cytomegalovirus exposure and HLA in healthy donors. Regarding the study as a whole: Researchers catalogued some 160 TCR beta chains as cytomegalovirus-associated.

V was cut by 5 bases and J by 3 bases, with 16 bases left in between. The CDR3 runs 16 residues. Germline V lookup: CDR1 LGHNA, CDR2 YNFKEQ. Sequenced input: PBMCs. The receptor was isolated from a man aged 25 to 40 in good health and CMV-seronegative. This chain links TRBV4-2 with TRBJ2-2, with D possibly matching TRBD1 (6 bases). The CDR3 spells CASSNSKGDYTGELFF. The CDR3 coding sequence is TGTGCCAGCAGCAACTCTAAGGGGGATTACACCGGGGAGCTGTTTTTT.